Below are 28 T cell receptor beta chains sequenced from a single sample in a study of monozygotic twins with inflammatory bowel disease (dated by TCRdb to between 2018 and 2021). The receptor library was made with 5' RACE. Sequencer: Illumina HiSeq 2500. Reads reprocessed by TCRdb are summarized as one entry per CDR3 protein sequence, and DNA is absent. The sample's own table lists 400,000 to 500,000 distinct CDR3 sequences. Of the sample, approximately 2.3% falls within the top ten clones. The sequenced sample was blood. These receptors were collected from a human donor with ulcerative colitis or Crohn's disease, or a healthy co-twin of an affected twin (not recorded which).

The gene calls are TRBV20-1 and TRBJ1-1. CDR3 length: 15 amino acids. Germline CDR1 and CDR2: DFQATT and SNEGSKA (reference sequence). The CDR3: CSARGSAGLNTEAFF.

This chain uses TRBV6-5 with TRBJ2-1; the D call of TRBD2 rests on TCRdb alone, since no DNA is present to check it. The CDR3 is 15 residues long. Germline CDR1 is MNHEY and CDR2 is SVGAGI. CDR3 amino acids: CASSYTSGIYNEQFF.

J is TRBJ1-5 and V is TRBV27. Germline lookup yields CDR1 MNHEY and CDR2 SMNVEV (reference sequence). This CDR3 is 15 amino acids long. This chain's CDR3 is CASSLTVYSNQPQHF.

V and J are TRBV5-1 and TRBJ2-2; the D call of TRBD2 rests on TCRdb alone, since no DNA is present to check it. Looked up from germline, CDR1 is SGHRS and CDR2 is YFSETQ. This CDR3 region has 15 residues. CDR3 residues: CASSFISGTAGELFF. Full variable domain (remainder filled in from reference TRBV5-1 and TRBJ2-2): KAGVTQTPRYLIKTRGQQVTLSCSPISGHRSVSWYQQTPGQGLQFLFEYFSETQRNKGNFPGRFSGRQFSNSRSEMNVSTLELGDSALYLCASSFISGTAGELFFGEGSRLTVL.

This sequence joins TRBV7-2 and TRBJ2-3. The CDR3 runs 14 residues. The germline gives CDR1 SGHTA, CDR2 FQGNSA. CDR3 amino acids: CASSTRLVADTQYF. The full variable domain, in which reference TRBV7-2 and TRBJ2-3 provide the parts outside the CDR3, is GAGVSQSPSNKVTEKGKDVELRCDPISGHTALYWYRQSLGQGLEFLIYFQGNSAPDKSGLPSDRFSAERTGGSVSTLTIQRTQQEDSAVYLCASSTRLVADTQYFGPGTRLTVL.

The chain links TRBV20-1 to TRBJ1-6; TCRdb's D call, TRBD1, is unchecked because there is no DNA. There are 16 residues in the CDR3. The germline CDR1 and CDR2 sequences are DFQATT and SNEGSKA (reference sequence). This CDR3 is CSAAALTGASLSPLHF.

The rearrangement links TRBV6-5 to TRBJ1-1. CDR3 length equals 13 residues. Germline assignment: CDR1 MNHEY and CDR2 SVGAGI. CDR3 sequence: CASSQTANTEAFF.

The CDR3 sequence: CASSFPANTEAFF. The V gene is TRBV6-6, the J gene TRBJ1-1. The CDR3 is 13 residues long. Germline loops: CDR1 MNHNY, CDR2 SVGAGI (reference sequence).

The chain is built from TRBV7-2 and TRBJ1-2; the D call of TRBD1 rests on TCRdb alone, since no DNA is present to check it. Germline V gives CDR1 SGHTA, CDR2 FQGNSA. The CDR3 extends over 15 amino acids. The CDR3 sequence: CASSLDPTGAKGYTF.

The chain joins TRBV11-2 to TRBJ2-3; the D call of TRBD2 rests on TCRdb alone, since no DNA is present to check it. This CDR3 comprises 18 residues. CDR1 and CDR2 from the germline V gene are SGHAT and FQNNGV. Here the CDR3 reads CASRQDMRLAPYTDTQYF.

The rearrangement links TRBV4-3 to TRBJ2-3; lacking DNA, the TRBD2 call made by TCRdb goes unchecked. The CDR3 sequence is 17 residues long. The germline CDR1 and CDR2 sequences are LGHNA and YSLEER. The CDR3 sequence is CASSQERTSGSFDTQYF.

The CDR3 reads CASSLLLAGGVNNEQFF. This chain joins TRBV11-3 and TRBJ2-1; the D call from TCRdb, TRBD2, cannot be confirmed without DNA. The germline V gene encodes CDR1 SGHNT and CDR2 YENEEA. The CDR3 is made up of 17 amino acids.

The V gene is TRBV10-3, the J gene TRBJ2-7. CDR1 and CDR2 from the germline V gene are ENHRY and SYGVKD. CDR3 length: 13 amino acids. CDR3 residues: CAISVGSGYEQYF.

The chain couples TRBV7-9 to TRBJ1-6. CDR3 length: 17 amino acids. Per the germline V gene, CDR1 is SEHNR and CDR2 is FQNEAQ (reference sequence). This CDR3 is CASSLASPSRVDSPLHF.

The genes are TRBV7-2 and TRBJ2-5. This CDR3 region has 14 residues. Germline CDR1 is SGHTA and CDR2 is FQGNSA. CDR3 protein: CASSYRGIQETQYF.

V usage is TRBV7-3 and J usage is TRBJ2-1; lacking DNA, the TRBD2 call made by TCRdb goes unchecked. The CDR3 runs to 16 residues. Germline lookup yields CDR1 SGHTA and CDR2 FQGTGA. CDR3 loop: CASSLAGGISYNEQFF.

V and J are TRBV9 and TRBJ2-1; the D call of TRBD2 rests on TCRdb alone, since no DNA is present to check it. Germline values: CDR1 SGDLS, CDR2 YYNGEE. This CDR3 comprises 15 residues. The chain's CDR3 is CASSPRTRSYNEQFF.

The V and J genes are TRBV20-1 and TRBJ2-2; the D gene TCRdb calls, TRBD1, cannot be checked with no DNA. CDR3 length: 15 residues. Looked up from germline, CDR1 is DFQATT and CDR2 is SNEGSKA (reference sequence). CDR3 region: CSARVPGSGAGELFF.

This chain uses TRBV6-1 with TRBJ2-3; absent DNA, TCRdb's TRBD1 call cannot be checked. Germline CDR1 MNHNS, CDR2 SASEGT. This CDR3 comprises 15 residues. The CDR3 here is CASRLQGGGTDTQYF.

The chain uses TRBV20-1 and TRBJ1-1. CDR1 is DFQATT, CDR2 SNEGSKA, per germline (reference sequence). The CDR3 has 13 amino acids. CDR3 sequence: CSARRGMNTEAFF.

This sequence joins TRBV7-9 and TRBJ2-2; TCRdb's D gene call, TRBD2, goes unchecked for lack of DNA. This CDR3 comprises 14 residues. Per the germline V gene, CDR1 is SEHNR and CDR2 is FQNEAQ (reference sequence). CDR3 protein: CASRGGPNTGELFF.

V is TRBV20-1 and J is TRBJ1-2. The CDR3 is 13 amino acids. Germline CDR1 and CDR2: DFQATT and SNEGSKA (reference sequence). This CDR3 is CSAPLLINYGYTF.

The rearrangement joins TRBV3-1 to TRBJ2-1; there is no DNA to check the TCRdb D call of TRBD2. The CDR3 sequence is 18 residues long. Germline CDR1 LGHDT, CDR2 YNNKEL (reference sequence). CDR3 residues: CASSQVPPGLAGSNEQFF.

CDR3 loop: CASSTQEGQNNEQFF. The rearrangement joins TRBV11-2 to TRBJ2-1; TCRdb picks TRBD1, but there is no DNA to check that call. The CDR3 loop spans 15 amino acids. CDR1 is SGHAT, CDR2 FQNNGV, per germline.

V is TRBV25-1 and J is TRBJ1-2; TCRdb designates TRBD1, a call that cannot be tested without DNA. This CDR3 has 15 amino acids. Germline CDR1 reads MGHDK; CDR2 reads SYGVNS. The CDR3 loop is CASSGSNRGDYGYTF.

CDR3 amino acids: CASSLVRAPNEKLFF. The chain employs TRBV5-5 and TRBJ1-4. The germline gives CDR1 SGHKS, CDR2 YYEKEE (reference sequence). This CDR3 has 15 amino acids.

CDR3 loop: CASSYGRQRGTEAFF. This sequence joins TRBV6-5 and TRBJ1-1; TCRdb returns TRBD1, unconfirmable since there is no DNA. There are 15 residues in the CDR3. Germline CDR1 is MNHEY and CDR2 is SVGAGI.

The gene calls are TRBV6-6 and TRBJ2-3; TCRdb gives TRBD1 as the D gene, but with no DNA this cannot be confirmed. Per germline, CDR1 MNHNY and CDR2 SVGAGI (reference sequence). The CDR3 sequence is 14 residues long. CDR3 protein: CASSSGVVTDTQYF.